A selection of T cell receptor beta chains follows, all from one sample in a study of CD8 T cells in Susac syndrome. TCRdb reanalysed the immunoSEQ multiplex PCR reads using MiXCR and keeps one entry per CDR3 protein. The table includes a few hundred thousand distinct CDR3 sequences, approximately 89% detected once. The sequencing sample was made of CD8+ T cells from PBMCs. The source of these receptors is a human donor with multiple sclerosis. The conserved cysteine and the conserved F or W are not part of the CDR3 here.

TRBV28	TRBJ2-3	ASSLWTGSDTQY
TRBV15	TRBJ2-5	ATSPSGQETQY
TRBV10-3	TRBJ1-2	AISVVLRGPYGYT
TRBV7-9	TRBJ1-3	ASSLARSVSENTIY
TRBV20-1	TRBJ2-5	SARRGYGEIETQY
TRBV6-9	TRBJ2-2	ASSCHGPLNTGELF
TRBV20-1	TRBJ2-7	SARDSQDPTYEQY
TRBV7-2	TRBJ2-5	ASSYIREGDQY
TRBV29-1	TRBJ2-7	SVAPSPSGDYEQY
TRBV5-1	TRBJ1-1	ASSLLGFGTEAF
TRBV29-1	TRBJ2-2	SVEDPAAYTGELF
TRBV23-1	TRBJ2-1	ASSQSPRDNEQF
TRBV20-1	TRBJ2-7	SAPLVGASYEQY
TRBV7-9	TRBJ1-1	ASSPPAGSSTEAF